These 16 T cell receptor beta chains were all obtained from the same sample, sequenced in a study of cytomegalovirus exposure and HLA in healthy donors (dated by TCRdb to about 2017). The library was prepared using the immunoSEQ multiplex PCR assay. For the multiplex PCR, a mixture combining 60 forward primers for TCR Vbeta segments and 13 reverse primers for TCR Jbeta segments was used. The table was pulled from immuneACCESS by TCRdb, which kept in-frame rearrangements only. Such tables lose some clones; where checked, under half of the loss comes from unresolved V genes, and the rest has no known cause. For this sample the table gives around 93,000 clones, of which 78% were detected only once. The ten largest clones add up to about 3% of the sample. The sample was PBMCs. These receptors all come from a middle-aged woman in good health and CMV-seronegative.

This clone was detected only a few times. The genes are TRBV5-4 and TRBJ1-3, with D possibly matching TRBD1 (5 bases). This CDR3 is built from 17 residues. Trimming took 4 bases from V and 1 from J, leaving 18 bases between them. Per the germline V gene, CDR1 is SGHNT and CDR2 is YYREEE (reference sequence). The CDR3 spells CASSGSRTGESGNTIYF. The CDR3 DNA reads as TGTGCCAGCAGCGGCTCTAGGACGGGGGAATCTGGAAACACCATATATTTT. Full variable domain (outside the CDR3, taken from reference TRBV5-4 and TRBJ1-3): ETGVTQSPTHLIKTRGQQVTLRCSSQSGHNTVSWYQQALGQGPQFIFQYYREEENGRGNFPPRFSGLQFPNYSSELNVNALELDDSALYLCASSGSRTGESGNTIYFGEGSWLTVV.

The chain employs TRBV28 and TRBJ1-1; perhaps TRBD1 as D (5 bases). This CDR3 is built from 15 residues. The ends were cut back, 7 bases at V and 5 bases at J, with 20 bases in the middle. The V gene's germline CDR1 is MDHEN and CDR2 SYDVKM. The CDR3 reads CASTRRAGSQTEAFF. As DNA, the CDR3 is TGTGCCAGCACCCGCAGGGCAGGGTCTCAGACTGAAGCTTTCTTT.

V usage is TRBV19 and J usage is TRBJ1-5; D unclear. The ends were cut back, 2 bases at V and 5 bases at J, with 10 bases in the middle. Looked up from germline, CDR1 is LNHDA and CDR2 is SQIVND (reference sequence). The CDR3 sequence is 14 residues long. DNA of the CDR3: TGTGCCAGTAGTATAAATCCGGTTGATCAGCCCCAGCATTTT. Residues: CASSINPVDQPQHF.

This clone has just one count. CDR3 protein: CASTDGQGAAYGYTF. CDR3 DNA sequence: TGTGCCAGCACCGACGGACAGGGGGCGGCGTATGGCTACACCTTC. The J gene is TRBJ1-2, the V gene TRBV6-6; 11 bases map to TRBD1. This CDR3 has 15 amino acids. CDR1 MNHNY and CDR2 SVGAGI come from the germline V gene (reference sequence). The ends lost 7 bases at V and 5 bases at J; junction bases unmatched: 9.

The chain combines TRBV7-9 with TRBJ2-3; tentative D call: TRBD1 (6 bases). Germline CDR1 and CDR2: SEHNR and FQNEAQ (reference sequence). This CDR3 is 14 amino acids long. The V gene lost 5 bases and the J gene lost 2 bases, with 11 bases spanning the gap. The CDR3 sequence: CASSRDTLTDTQYF. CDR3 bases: TGTGCCAGCAGCCGGGACACCCTCACAGATACGCAGTATTTT.

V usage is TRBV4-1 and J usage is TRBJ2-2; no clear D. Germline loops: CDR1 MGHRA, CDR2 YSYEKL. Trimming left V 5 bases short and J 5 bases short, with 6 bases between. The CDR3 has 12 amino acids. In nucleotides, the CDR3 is TGCGCCAGCAGCTACAGAACCGGGGAGCTGTTTTTT. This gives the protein CASSYRTGELFF.

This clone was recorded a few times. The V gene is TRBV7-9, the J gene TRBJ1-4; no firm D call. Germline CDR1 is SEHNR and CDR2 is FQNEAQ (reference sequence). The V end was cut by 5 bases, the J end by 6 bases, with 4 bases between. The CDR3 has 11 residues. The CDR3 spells CASSPDEKLFF. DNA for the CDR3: TGTGCCAGCAGCCCCGATGAAAAACTGTTTTTT.

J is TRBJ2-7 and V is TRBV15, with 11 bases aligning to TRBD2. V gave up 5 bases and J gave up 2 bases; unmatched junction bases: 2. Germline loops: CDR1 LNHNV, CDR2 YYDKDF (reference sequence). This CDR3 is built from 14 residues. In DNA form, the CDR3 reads TGTGCCACCAGCGGGACTAGCGGACCCTACGAGCAGTACTTC. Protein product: CATSGTSGPYEQYF.

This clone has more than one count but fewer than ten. The CDR3 region is CASSFGQNYGYTF. The CDR3, as DNA: TGTGCCAGCAGTTTCGGACAGAACTATGGCTACACCTTC. This sequence joins TRBV27 and TRBJ1-2; the D gene is possibly TRBD1 (6 bases). CDR3 length equals 13 residues. CDR1 is MNHEY, CDR2 SMNVEV, per germline (reference sequence). With 3 bases removed from V and 2 bases from J, the gap between germline ends came to 7 bases.

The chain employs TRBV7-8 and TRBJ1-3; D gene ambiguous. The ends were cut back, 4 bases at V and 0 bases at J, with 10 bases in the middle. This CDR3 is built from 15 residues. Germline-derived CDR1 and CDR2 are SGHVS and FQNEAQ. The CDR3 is CASSSQPLSGNTIYF. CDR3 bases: TGTGCCAGCAGCTCACAGCCCCTCTCTGGAAACACCATATATTTT.

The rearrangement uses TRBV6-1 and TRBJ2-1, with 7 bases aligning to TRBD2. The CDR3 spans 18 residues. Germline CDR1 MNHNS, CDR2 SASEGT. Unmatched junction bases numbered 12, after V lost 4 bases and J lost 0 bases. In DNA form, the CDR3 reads TGTGCCAGCAGTGTAATAGCGGGCCACTTGAGCTCCTACAATGAGCAGTTCTTC. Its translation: CASSVIAGHLSSYNEQFF.

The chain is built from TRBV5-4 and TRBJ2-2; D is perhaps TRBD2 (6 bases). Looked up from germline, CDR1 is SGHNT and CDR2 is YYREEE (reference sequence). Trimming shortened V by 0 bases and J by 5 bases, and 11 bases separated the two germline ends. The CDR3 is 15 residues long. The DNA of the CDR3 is TGTGCCAGCAGCTTGGGGACTACCAGGACCGGGGAGCTGTTTTTT. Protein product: CASSLGTTRTGELFF.

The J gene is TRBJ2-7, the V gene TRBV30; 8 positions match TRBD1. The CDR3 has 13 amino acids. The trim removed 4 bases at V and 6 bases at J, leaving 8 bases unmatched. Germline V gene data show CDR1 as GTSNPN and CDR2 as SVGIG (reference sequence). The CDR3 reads CAWTSTGAGEQYF. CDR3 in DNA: TGTGCCTGGACTTCGACAGGGGCTGGCGAGCAGTACTTC.

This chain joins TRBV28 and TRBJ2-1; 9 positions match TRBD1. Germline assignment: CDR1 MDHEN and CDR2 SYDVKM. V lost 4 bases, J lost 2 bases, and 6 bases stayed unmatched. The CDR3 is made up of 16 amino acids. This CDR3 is CASSSLGTGTYNEQFF. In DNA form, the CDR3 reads TGTGCCAGCAGTTCCTTGGGGACAGGGACCTACAATGAGCAGTTCTTC.

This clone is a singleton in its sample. The CDR3 loop reads CASSTSLTGKGNQPQHF. The CDR3 coding sequence is TGTGCCAGCAGCACCTCTTTGACAGGGAAGGGCAATCAGCCCCAGCATTTT. The rearrangement joins TRBV7-6 to TRBJ1-5; 7 bases are shared with TRBD1. Trimming removed 5 bases from V and 2 bases from J; junction bases left unmatched: 12. The V gene's germline CDR1 is SGHVS and CDR2 FNYEAQ. The CDR3 is 17 amino acids.

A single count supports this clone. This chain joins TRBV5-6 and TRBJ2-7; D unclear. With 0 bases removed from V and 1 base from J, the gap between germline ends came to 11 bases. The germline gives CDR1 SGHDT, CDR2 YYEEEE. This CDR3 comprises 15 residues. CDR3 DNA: TGTGCCAGCAGCTTGGTGGCGGAGATGTCCTACGAGCAGTACTTC. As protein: CASSLVAEMSYEQYF. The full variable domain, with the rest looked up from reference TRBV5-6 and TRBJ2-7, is DAGVTQSPTHLIKTRGQQVTLRCSPKSGHDTVSWYQQALGQGPQFIFQYYEEEERQRGNFPDRFSGHQFPNYSSELNVNALLLGDSALYLCASSLVAEMSYEQYFGPGTRLTVT.